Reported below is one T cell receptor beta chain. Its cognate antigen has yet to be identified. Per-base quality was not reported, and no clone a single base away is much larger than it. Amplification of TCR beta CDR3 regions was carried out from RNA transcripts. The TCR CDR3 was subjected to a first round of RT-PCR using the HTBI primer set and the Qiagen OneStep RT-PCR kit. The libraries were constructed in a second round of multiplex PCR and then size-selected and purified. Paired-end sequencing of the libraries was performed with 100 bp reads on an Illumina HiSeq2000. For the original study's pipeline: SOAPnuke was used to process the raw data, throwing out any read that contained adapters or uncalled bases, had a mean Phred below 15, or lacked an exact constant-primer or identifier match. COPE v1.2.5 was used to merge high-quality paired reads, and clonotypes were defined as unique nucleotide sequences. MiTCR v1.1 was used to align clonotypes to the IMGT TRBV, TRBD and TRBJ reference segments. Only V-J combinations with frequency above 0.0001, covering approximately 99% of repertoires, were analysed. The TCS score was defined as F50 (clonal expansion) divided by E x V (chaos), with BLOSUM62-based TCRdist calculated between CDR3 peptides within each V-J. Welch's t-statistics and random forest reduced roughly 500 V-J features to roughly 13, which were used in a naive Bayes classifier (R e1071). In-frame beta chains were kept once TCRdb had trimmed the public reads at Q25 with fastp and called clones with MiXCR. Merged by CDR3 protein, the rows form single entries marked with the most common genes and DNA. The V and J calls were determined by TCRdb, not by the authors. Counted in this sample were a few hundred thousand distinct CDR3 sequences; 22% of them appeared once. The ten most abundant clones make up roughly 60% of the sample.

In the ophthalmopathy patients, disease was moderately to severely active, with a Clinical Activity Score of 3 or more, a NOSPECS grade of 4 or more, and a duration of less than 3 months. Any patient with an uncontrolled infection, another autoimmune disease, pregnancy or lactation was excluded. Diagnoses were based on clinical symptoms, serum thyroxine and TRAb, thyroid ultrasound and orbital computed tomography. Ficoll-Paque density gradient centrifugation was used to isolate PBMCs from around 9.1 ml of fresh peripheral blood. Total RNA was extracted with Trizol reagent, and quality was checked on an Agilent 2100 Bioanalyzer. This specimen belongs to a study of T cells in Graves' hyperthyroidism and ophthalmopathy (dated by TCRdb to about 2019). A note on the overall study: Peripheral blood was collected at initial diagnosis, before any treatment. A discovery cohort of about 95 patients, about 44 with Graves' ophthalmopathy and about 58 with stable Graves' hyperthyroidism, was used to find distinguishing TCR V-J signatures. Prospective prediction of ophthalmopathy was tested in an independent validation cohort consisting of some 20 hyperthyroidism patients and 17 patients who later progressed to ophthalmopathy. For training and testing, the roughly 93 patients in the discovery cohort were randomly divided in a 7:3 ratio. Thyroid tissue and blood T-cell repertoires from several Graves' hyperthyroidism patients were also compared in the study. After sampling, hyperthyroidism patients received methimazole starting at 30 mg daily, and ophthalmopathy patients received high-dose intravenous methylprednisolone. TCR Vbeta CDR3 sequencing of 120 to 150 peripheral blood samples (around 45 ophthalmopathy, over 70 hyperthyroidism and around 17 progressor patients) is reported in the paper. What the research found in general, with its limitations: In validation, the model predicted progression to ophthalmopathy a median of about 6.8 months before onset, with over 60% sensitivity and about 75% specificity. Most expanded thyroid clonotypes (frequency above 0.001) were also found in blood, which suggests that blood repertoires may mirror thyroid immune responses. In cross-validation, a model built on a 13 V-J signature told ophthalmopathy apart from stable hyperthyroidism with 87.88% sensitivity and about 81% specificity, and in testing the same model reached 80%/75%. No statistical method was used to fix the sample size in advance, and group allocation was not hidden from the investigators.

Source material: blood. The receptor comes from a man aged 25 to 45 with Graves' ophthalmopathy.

The nucleotide sequence reads as follows: TGTGCCAGCAGTTCAACAGGCCTTAGCAATCAGCCCCAGCATTTT. Its protein reads: CASSSTGLSNQPQHF. The rearrangement combines TRBV6-1 with TRBJ1-5; TRBD1 is perhaps the D gene, given 5 matching bases. Reading the germline V gene gives CDR1 MNHNS and CDR2 SASEGT. V is cut by 5 bases and J by 0 bases, and the space between the germline ends is 11 bases. From the cysteine through the phenylalanine, the CDR3 covers 15 amino acids. The DNA shown is the 45-base CDR3, in frame from base 1.